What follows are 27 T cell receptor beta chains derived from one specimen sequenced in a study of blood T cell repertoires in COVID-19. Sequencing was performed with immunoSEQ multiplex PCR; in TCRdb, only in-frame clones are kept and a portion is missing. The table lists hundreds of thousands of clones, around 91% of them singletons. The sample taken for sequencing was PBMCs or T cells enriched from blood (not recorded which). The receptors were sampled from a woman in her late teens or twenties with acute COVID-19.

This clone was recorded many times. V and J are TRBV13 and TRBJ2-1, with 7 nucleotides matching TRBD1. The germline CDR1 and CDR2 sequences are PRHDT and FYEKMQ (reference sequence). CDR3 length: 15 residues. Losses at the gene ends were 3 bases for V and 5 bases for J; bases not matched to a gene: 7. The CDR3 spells CASSFPPTGHNEQFF. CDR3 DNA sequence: TGTGCCAGCAGCTTCCCCCCGACAGGGCACAATGAGCAGTTCTTC.

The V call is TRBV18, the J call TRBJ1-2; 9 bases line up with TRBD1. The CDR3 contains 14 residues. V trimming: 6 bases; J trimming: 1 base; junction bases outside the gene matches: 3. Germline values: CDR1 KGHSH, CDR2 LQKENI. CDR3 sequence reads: CASSGTGINYGYTF. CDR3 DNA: TGTGCCAGCTCCGGGACAGGGATTAACTATGGCTACACCTTC.

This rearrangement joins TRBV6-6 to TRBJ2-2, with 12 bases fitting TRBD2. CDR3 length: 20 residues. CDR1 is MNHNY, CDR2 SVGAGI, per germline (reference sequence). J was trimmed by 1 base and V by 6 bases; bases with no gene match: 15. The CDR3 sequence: CASSRSTPTSGRRNTGELFF. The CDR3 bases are TGTGCCAGCAGCCGAAGTACCCCGACTAGCGGGAGACGGAACACCGGGGAGCTGTTTTTT.

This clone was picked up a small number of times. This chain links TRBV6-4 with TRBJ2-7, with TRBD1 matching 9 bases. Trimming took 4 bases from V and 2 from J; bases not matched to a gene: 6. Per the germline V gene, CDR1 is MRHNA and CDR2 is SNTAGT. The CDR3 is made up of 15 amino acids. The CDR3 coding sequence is TGTGCCAGCAGTGTCCGGGACAGGGTGCCCTACGAGCAGTACTTC. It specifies CASSVRDRVPYEQYF.

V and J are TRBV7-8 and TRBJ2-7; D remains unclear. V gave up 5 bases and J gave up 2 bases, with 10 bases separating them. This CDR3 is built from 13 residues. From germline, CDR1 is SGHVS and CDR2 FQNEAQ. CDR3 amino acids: CASSPRHAYEQYF. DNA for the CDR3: TGTGCCAGCAGCCCCCGACACGCCTACGAGCAGTACTTC.

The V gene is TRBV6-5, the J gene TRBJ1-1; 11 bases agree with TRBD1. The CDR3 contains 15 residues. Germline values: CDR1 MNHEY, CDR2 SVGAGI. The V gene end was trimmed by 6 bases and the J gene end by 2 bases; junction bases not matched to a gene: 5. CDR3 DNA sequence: TGTGCCAGCAGGGACAGGGGGCGAGATAACACTGAAGCTTTCTTT. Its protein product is CASRDRGRDNTEAFF.

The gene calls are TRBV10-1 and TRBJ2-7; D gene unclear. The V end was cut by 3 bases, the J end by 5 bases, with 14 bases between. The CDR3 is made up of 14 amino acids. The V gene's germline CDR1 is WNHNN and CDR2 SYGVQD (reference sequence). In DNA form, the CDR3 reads TGCGCCAGCAGTGACCACCCCGGCCGGGACGAGCAGTACTTC. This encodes CASSDHPGRDEQYF.

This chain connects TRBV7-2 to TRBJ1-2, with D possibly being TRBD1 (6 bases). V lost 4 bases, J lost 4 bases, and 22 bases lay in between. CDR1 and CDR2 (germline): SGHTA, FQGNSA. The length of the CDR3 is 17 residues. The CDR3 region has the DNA TGTGCCAGCAGCTCCTCCCAGGGGACACCTTTACTCTATGGCTACACCTTC. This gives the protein CASSSSQGTPLLYGYTF.

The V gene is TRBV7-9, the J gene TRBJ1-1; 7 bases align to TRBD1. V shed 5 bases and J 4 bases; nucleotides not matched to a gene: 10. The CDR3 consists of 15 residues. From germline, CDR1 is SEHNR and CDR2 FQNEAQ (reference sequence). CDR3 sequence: CASSASTGTGTEAFF. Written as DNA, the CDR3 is TGTGCCAGCAGCGCATCGACAGGGACGGGCACTGAAGCTTTCTTT.

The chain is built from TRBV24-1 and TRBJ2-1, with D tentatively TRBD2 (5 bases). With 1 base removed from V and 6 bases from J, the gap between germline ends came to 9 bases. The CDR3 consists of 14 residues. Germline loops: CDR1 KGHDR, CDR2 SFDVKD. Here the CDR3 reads CATSDFLLGNEQFF. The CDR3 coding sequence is TGTGCCACCAGTGATTTCCTACTAGGCAATGAGCAGTTCTTC.

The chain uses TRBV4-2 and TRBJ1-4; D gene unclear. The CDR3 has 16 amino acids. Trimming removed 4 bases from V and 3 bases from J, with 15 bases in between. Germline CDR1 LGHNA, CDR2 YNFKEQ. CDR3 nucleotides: TGTGCCAGCAGCCCAACCGGGAATATACCTAATGAAAAACTGTTTTTT. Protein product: CASSPTGNIPNEKLFF.

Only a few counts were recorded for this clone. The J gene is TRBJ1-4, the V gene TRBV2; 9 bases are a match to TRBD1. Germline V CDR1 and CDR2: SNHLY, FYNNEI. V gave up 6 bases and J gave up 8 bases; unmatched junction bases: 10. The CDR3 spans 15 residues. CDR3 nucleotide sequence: TGTGCCAGCAGGGAGACAGGGGGATTTTCGGAAAAACTGTTTTTT. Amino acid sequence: CASRETGGFSEKLFF.

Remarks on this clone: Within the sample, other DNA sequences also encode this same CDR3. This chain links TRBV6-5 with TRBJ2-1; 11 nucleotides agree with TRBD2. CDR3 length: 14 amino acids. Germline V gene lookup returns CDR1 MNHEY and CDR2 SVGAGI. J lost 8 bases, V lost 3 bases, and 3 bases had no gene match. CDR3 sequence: CASSYTSGSYEQFF. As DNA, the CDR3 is TGTGCCAGCAGTTATACTAGCGGGAGCTATGAGCAGTTCTTC.

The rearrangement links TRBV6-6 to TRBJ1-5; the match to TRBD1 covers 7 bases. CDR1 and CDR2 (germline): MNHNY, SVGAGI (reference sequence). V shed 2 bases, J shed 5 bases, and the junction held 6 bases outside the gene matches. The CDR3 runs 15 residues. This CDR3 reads CASSYISQGDQPQHF. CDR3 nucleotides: TGTGCCAGCAGTTACATTAGTCAGGGGGATCAGCCCCAGCATTTT.

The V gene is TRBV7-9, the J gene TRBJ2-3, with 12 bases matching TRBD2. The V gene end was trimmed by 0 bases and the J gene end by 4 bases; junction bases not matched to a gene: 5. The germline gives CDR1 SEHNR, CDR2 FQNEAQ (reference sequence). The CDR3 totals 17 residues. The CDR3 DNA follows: TGTGCCAGCAGCTTAGCACTAGCGGGAGGTCGGTCAGATACGCAGTATTTT. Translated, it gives CASSLALAGGRSDTQYF.

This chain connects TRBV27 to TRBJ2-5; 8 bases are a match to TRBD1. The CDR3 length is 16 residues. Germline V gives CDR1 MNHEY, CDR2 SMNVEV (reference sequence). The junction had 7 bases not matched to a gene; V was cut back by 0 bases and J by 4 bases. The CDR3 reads CASSLSYPGGRETQYF. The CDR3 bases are TGTGCCAGCAGTTTATCCTATCCAGGGGGCAGAGAGACCCAGTACTTC.

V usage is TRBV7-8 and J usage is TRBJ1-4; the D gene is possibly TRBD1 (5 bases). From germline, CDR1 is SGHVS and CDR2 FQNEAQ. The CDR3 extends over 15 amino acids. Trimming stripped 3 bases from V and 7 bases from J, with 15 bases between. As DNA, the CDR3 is TGTGCCAGCAGCTTTCAGCCCAGGGAAAGTGAAAAACTGTTTTTT. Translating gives CASSFQPRESEKLFF. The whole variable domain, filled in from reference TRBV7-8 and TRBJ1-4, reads GAGVSQSPRYKVAKRGQDVALRCDPISGHVSLFWYQQALGQGPEFLTYFQNEAQLDKSGLPSDRFFAERPEGSVSTLKIQRTQQEDSAVYLCASSFQPRESEKLFFGSGTQLSVL.

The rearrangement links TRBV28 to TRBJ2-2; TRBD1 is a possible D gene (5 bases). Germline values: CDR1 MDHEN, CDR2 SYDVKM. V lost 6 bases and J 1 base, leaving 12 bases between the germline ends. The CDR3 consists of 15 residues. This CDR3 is CASSQSGQNTGELFF. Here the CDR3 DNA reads TGTGCCAGCAGCCAATCAGGGCAGAACACCGGGGAGCTGTTTTTT.

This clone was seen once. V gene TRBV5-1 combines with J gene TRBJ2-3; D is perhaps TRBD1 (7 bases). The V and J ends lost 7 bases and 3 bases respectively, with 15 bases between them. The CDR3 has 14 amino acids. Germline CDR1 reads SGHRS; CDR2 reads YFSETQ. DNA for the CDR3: TGCGCCAGCGCAGGGGGGAAAGGGACAGATACGCAGTATTTT. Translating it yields CASAGGKGTDTQYF.

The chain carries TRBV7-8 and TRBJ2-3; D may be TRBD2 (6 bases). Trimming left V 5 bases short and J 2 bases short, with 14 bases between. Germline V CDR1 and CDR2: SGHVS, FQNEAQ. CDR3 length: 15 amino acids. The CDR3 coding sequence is TGTGCCAGCAGCCTCGGACTACCCTTCACAGATACGCAGTATTTT. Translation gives CASSLGLPFTDTQYF.

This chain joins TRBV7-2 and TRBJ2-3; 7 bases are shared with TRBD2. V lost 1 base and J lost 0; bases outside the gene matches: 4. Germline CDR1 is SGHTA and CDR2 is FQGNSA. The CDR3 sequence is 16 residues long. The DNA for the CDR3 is TGTGCCAGCAGCTTAGTTGGTAGCGGGAGCACAGATACGCAGTATTTT. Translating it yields CASSLVGSGSTDTQYF.

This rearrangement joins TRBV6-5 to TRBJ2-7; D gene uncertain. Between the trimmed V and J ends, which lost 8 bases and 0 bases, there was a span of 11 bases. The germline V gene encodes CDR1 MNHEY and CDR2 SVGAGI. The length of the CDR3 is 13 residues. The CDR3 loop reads CASRDINSYEQYF. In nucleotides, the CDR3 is TGTGCCAGCCGAGACATCAACTCCTACGAGCAGTACTTC.

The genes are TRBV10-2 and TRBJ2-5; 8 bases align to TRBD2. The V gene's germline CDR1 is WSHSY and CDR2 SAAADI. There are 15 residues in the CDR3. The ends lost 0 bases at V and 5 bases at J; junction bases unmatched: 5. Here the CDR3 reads CASSESAGGRETQYF. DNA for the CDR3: TGCGCCAGCAGTGAGTCGGCGGGAGGACGGGAGACCCAGTACTTC.

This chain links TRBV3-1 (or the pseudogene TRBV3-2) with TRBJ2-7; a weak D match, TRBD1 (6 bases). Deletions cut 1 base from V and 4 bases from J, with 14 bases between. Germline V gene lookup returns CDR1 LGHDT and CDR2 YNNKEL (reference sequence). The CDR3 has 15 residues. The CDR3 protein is CASSQGPGHNYEQYF. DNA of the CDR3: TGTGCCAGCAGCCAAGGACCGGGACACAATTACGAGCAGTACTTC.

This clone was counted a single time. The CDR3 here is CASSPVGTSGSEQYF. CDR3 sequence (DNA): TGTGCCAGCAGTCCCGTAGGGACTAGCGGGAGCGAGCAGTACTTC. The chain recombines TRBV6-5 with TRBJ2-7, with 14 nucleotides matching TRBD2. The CDR3 sequence is 15 residues long. The V and J ends lost 5 bases and 6 bases, in that order; junction bases with no gene match: 6. Germline CDR1 and CDR2: MNHEY and SVGAGI.

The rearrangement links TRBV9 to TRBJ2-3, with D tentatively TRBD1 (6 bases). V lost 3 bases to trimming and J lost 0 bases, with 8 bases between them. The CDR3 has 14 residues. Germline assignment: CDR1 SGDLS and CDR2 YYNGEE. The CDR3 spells CASSGQGSTDTQYF. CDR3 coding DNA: TGTGCCAGCAGCGGGCAGGGGAGCACAGATACGCAGTATTTT.

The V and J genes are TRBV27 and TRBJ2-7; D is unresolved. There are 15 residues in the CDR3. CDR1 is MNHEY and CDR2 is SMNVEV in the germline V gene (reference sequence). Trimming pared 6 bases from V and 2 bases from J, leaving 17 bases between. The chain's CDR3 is CASSASSGQTYEQYF. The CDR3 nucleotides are TGTGCCAGCAGCGCCTCCTCTGGGCAGACCTACGAGCAGTACTTC.